Listed here are 17 T cell receptor beta chains from one sample, sequenced in a study of beta chain features in type 1 diabetes. Expressed TCRB transcripts were sequenced, since all the RNA that had been isolated was reverse transcribed. This table comes from immunoSEQ multiplex PCR, and its TCRdb copy is limited to in-frame clones, with some not included. The sample lists about 240,000 clones, 27% occurring once. Sequenced sample: central memory CD4+ T cells from blood. The receptors stem from a man aged 25 to 40 in good health.

This clone was picked up many times. This chain joins TRBV15 and TRBJ2-7; D could derive from TRBD1 or TRBD2 (5 bases each). Between the trimmed V and J ends, which lost 1 base and 4 bases, there was a span of 17 bases. Germline CDR1 and CDR2: LNHNV and YYDKDF (reference sequence). The CDR3 is 16 amino acids. The CDR3 DNA reads TGTGCCACCAGCAGAGTGGCCGGGGACGGGGTTTACGAGCAGTACTTC. It is translated as CATSRVAGDGVYEQYF.

The rearrangement uses TRBV5-1 and TRBJ2-1, with 7 bases lining up with TRBD2. The J segment lost 0 bases and the V segment lost 4 bases, leaving 7 bases of the junction unmatched. Germline CDR1 is SGHRS and CDR2 is YFSETQ. The CDR3 contains 16 residues. The DNA of the CDR3 is TGCGCCAGCAGCAAGGGCGGGGGTAGCTCCTACAATGAGCAGTTCTTC. Translation: CASSKGGGSSYNEQFF.

The rearrangement uses TRBV7-9 and TRBJ2-4; no clear D gene. CDR1 is SEHNR, CDR2 FQNEAQ, per germline (reference sequence). The CDR3 has 13 amino acids. V shed 5 bases and J shed 8 bases, with 13 bases lying between them. The CDR3 region is CASSPSKSDIQYF. In nucleotides, the CDR3 is TGTGCCAGCAGCCCGTCAAAGTCGGACATTCAGTACTTC. Supplemented by reference TRBV7-9 and TRBJ2-4, the full variable domain reads DTGVSQNPRHKITKRGQNVTFRCDPISEHNRLYWYRQTLGQGPEFLTYFQNEAQLEKSRLLSDRFSAERPKGSFSTLEIQRTEQGDSAMYLCASSPSKSDIQYFGAGTRLSVL.

This clone was observed a handful of times. The gene calls are TRBV7-6 and TRBJ2-3; D possibly matches TRBD1 or TRBD2 (5 bases each). Germline assignment: CDR1 SGHVS and CDR2 FNYEAQ. V lost 5 bases and J lost 6, with 9 bases in between. The length of the CDR3 is 12 residues. As DNA, the CDR3 is TGTGCCAGCAGCCCCGAGGGGGATACGCAGTATTTT. Translated, it gives CASSPEGDTQYF.

The chain joins TRBV2 to TRBJ1-6; D remains unclear. Germline V gives CDR1 SNHLY, CDR2 FYNNEI. V lost 3 bases and J 13 bases, leaving 16 bases between the germline ends. The CDR3 has 14 residues. The CDR3 spells CASSDLAGPRPLHF. CDR3 nucleotides: TGTGCCAGCAGTGATCTGGCCGGACCGAGGCCCCTCCACTTT.

The chain has TRBV2 and TRBJ1-1, with D possibly TRBD1 on 5 matching bases. Per germline, CDR1 SNHLY and CDR2 FYNNEI. The CDR3 totals 14 residues. V shed 3 bases and J shed 5 bases, with 13 bases lying between them. The CDR3 protein is CASSDGRVRTEAFF. CDR3 DNA sequence: TGTGCCAGCAGTGATGGCAGGGTAAGGACTGAAGCTTTCTTT.

The genes are TRBV2 and TRBJ1-6, with D tentatively TRBD1 (6 bases). This CDR3 region has 14 residues. The germline CDR1 and CDR2 sequences are SNHLY and FYNNEI. V lost 2 bases to trimming and J lost 10 bases, with 12 bases between them. This chain's CDR3 is CASSELGARSPLHF. The CDR3 DNA reads as TGTGCCAGCAGTGAACTGGGGGCTAGATCACCCCTCCACTTT.

The chain recombines TRBV19 with TRBJ2-1; 7 positions agree with TRBD2. V was pared by 5 bases and J by 4 bases, with 8 bases of the junction left unmatched. The CDR3 contains 15 residues. Germline CDR1 is LNHDA and CDR2 is SQIVND (reference sequence). The CDR3 protein is CASSPSGLTYNEQFF. DNA for the CDR3: TGTGCCAGTAGTCCATCGGGACTAACGTACAATGAGCAGTTCTTC. The full variable domain, rest sourced from reference TRBV19 and TRBJ2-1, is DGGITQSPKYLFRKEGQNVTLSCEQNLNHDAMYWYRQDPGQGLRLIYYSQIVNDFQKGDIAEGYSVSREKKESFPLTVTSAQKNPTAFYLCASSPSGLTYNEQFFGPGTRLTVL.

This clone has just a few counts. V gene TRBV6-1 combines with J gene TRBJ1-2; the D gene is possibly TRBD1 (6 bases). Germline-derived CDR1 and CDR2 are MNHNS and SASEGT. The CDR3 is made up of 12 amino acids. Trimming shortened V by 10 bases and J by 4 bases, and 13 bases separated the two germline ends. CDR3 bases: TGTGCCAACGCAGGGGATAGCTATGGCTACACCTTC. It translates to CANAGDSYGYTF.

This clone was seen repeatedly, ten times or more. The V and J genes are TRBV5-1 and TRBJ2-1; weak D call: TRBD2 (5 bases). The CDR3 is made up of 13 amino acids. Germline lookup yields CDR1 SGHRS and CDR2 YFSETQ. Between the trimmed V and J ends, which lost 4 bases and 7 bases, there was a span of 12 bases. CDR3 loop: CASSLGVTNEQFF. CDR3 nucleotides: TGCGCCAGCAGCCTGGGAGTAACGAATGAGCAGTTCTTC.

The rearrangement uses TRBV19 and TRBJ2-3; TRBD2 is a possible D gene (6 bases). The V gene lost 0 bases and the J gene lost 2 bases, with 12 bases spanning the gap. In germline, CDR1 is LNHDA, CDR2 SQIVND (reference sequence). The CDR3 extends over 16 amino acids. The CDR3 DNA follows: TGTGCCAGTAGTATAGATCAAGGCGGGGCCACAGATACGCAGTATTTT. It encodes CASSIDQGGATDTQYF.

This chain joins TRBV11-2 and TRBJ2-3, with no clear D. This CDR3 is 16 amino acids long. Trimming cost V 4 bases and J 2 bases, with 16 bases left between them. The germline V gene has CDR1 SGHAT and CDR2 FQNNGV. The CDR3 is CASSSISDPLTDTQYF. CDR3 in DNA: TGTGCCAGCAGCTCCATCTCTGATCCCCTCACAGATACGCAGTATTTT.

This clone was observed a handful of times. This chain links TRBV19 with TRBJ2-3; 10 nucleotides agree with TRBD1. The V gene end was trimmed by 5 bases and the J gene end by 2 bases; junction bases not matched to a gene: 1. The CDR3 is 14 residues long. The germline V gene encodes CDR1 LNHDA and CDR2 SQIVND (reference sequence). Here the CDR3 reads CASSDRGPTDTQYF. The CDR3 region has the DNA TGTGCCAGTAGTGACAGGGGGCCCACAGATACGCAGTATTTT.

The CDR3 DNA is TGCAGCGTCCCGGACGGGCTAGGGGATTGGGGCTCTGGGGCCAACGTCCTGACTTTC. It specifies CSVPDGLGDWGSGANVLTF. The genes are TRBV29-1 and TRBJ2-6; a possible D gene is TRBD1 (5 bases). In germline, CDR1 is SQVTM, CDR2 ANQGSEA. V was pared by 6 bases and J by 0 bases, with 24 bases between. CDR3 length: 19 amino acids. Full variable domain (remainder filled in from reference TRBV29-1 and TRBJ2-6): SAVISQKPSRDICQRGTSLTIQCQVDSQVTMMFWYRQQPGQSLTLIATANQGSEATYESGFVIDKFPISRPNLTFSTLTVSNMSPEDSSIYLCSVPDGLGDWGSGANVLTFGAGSRLTVL.

This clone showed up just a few times. This rearrangement joins TRBV28 to TRBJ2-5, with D perhaps matching TRBD2 (5 bases). This CDR3 region has 15 residues. Germline V gene sequence: CDR1 MDHEN, CDR2 SYDVKM. The V end was cut by 6 bases, the J end by 5 bases, with 19 bases between. The CDR3 DNA reads TGTGCCAGCAGGACGCCCTCCGGAGGAAGGGAGACCCAGTACTTC. The encoded protein is CASRTPSGGRETQYF.

Notes on this clone: One end of the junction fails to match germline, which may point to a read error. The CDR3 sequence: CSASPGLAGHF. The CDR3 coding sequence is TGCAGTGCTAGTCCGGGACTAGCGGGCCACTTC. The chain couples TRBV20-1 to TRBJ2-7; TRBD2 matches at 12 bases. The CDR3 length is 11 residues. Germline values: CDR1 DFQATT, CDR2 SNEGSKA (reference sequence).

J is TRBJ1-1 and V is TRBV10-3; possible D gene TRBD1, 6 bases. The CDR3 is made up of 13 amino acids. V dropped 7 bases and J dropped 3 bases, with 12 bases sitting between them. Germline V gene sequence: CDR1 ENHRY, CDR2 SYGVKD. The CDR3 is CAITETGYTEAFF. Written as DNA, the CDR3 is TGTGCCATCACAGAAACAGGGTACACTGAAGCTTTCTTT.